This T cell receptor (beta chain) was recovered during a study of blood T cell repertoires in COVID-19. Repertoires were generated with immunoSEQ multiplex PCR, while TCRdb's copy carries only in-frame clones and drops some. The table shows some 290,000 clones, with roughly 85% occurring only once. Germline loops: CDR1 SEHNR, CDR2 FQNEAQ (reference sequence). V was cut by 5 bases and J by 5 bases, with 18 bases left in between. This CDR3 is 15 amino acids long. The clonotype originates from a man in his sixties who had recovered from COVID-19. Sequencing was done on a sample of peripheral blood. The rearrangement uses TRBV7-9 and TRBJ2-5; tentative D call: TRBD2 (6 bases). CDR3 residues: CASSKAGLAGETQYF. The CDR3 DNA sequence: TGTGCCAGCAGCAAAGCGGGCCTCGCTGGGGAGACCCAGTACTTC.